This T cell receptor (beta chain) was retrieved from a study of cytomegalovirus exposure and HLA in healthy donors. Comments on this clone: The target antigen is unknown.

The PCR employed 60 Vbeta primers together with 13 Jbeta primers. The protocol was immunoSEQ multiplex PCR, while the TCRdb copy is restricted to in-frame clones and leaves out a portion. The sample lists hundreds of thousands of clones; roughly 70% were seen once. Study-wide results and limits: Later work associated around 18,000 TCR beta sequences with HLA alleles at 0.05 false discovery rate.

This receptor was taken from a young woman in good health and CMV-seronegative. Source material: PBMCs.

Written as DNA, the CDR3 is TGTGCCAGCAGCTTGGTGGGCCTAGCGGATAACACCGGGGAGCTGTTTTTT. Protein product: CASSLVGLADNTGELFF. V and J are TRBV5-8 and TRBJ2-2, with 7 bases identical to TRBD2. This CDR3 is built from 17 residues. Germline V gives CDR1 SGHTS, CDR2 YDEGEE. The junction had 7 bases not matched to a gene; V was cut back by 0 bases and J by 2 bases.